The sample holds one count of the clone carrying this T cell receptor (beta chain). The antigen is not known. TCRdb's table, derived via immunoSEQ multiplex PCR, lists solely in-frame clones and lacks some. The sample has approximately 53,000 clones; roughly 93% are singletons. The data were obtained in a study of OX40 agonist ivuxolimab in advanced cancers. V lost 8 bases, J lost 1 base, and 4 bases stayed unmatched. CDR3 length equals 14 residues. Germline CDR1 MDHEN, CDR2 SYDVKM. Whole-study findings and limits: CD4+ T cells averaged fewer expanded clones than CD8+ T cells.

The source was CD4+ or CD8+ T cells sorted from blood, collected in a trial of the OX40 agonist ivuxolimab. This sequence was found in an adult with an advanced solid tumor such as melanoma, head and neck, liver or kidney cancer. The chain has TRBV28 and TRBJ1-4, with 7 positions matching TRBD1. CDR3 sequence reads: CASVGGGTNEKLFF. CDR3 DNA sequence: TGTGCCAGCGTAGGGGGCGGAACTAATGAAAAACTGTTTTTT. The variable domain in full, completed from reference TRBV28 and TRBJ1-4, reads DVKVTQSSRYLVKRTGEKVFLECVQDMDHENMFWYRQDPGLGLRLIYFSYDVKMKEKGDIPEGYSVSREKKERFSLILESASTNQTSMYLCASVGGGTNEKLFFGSGTQLSVL.